A selection of T cell receptor beta chains follows, all from one sample in a study of blood T cell repertoires in COVID-19. The assay was immunoSEQ multiplex PCR, and TCRdb's table has in-frame clones only and misses some. The table lists over 200,000 clones, 84% of them singletons, with 6.8% in the top ten. The source material was PBMCs or T cells enriched from blood (not recorded which). The source of these receptors is a woman between 35 and 50 years old who had recovered from COVID-19. Both conserved end residues are part of each CDR3. Each record gives: D gene, J gene, clone size, V gene, CDR3 protein, CDR3 DNA. The D gene is left open where the match is weak. Clone size, where shown, is once, few, many, or a class for clones that have expanded.

d_call: TRBD2; j_call: TRBJ2-7; clone_size: -; v_call: TRBV30; cdr3_aa: CAWSLAGVYEQYF; cdr3_nt: TGTGCCTGGTCACTAGCGGGAGTATACGAGCAGTACTTC
d_call: -; j_call: TRBJ2-5; clone_size: -; v_call: TRBV19; cdr3_aa: CASSRRVRQETQYF; cdr3_nt: TGTGCCAGTAGTCGGCGGGTACGCCAAGAGACCCAGTACTTC
d_call: TRBD2; j_call: TRBJ2-1; clone_size: -; v_call: TRBV5-5; cdr3_aa: CASSLTLAGGLRGFF; cdr3_nt: TGTGCCAGCAGCTTGACCCTAGCGGGAGGCCTTAGAGGGTTCTTC
d_call: TRBD1; j_call: TRBJ2-5; clone_size: many; v_call: TRBV30; cdr3_aa: CAWRATGAQTQYF; cdr3_nt: TGTGCCTGGAGGGCGACAGGGGCGCAGACCCAGTACTTC
d_call: -; j_call: TRBJ2-5; clone_size: -; v_call: TRBV10-3; cdr3_aa: CAISSGWDQYF; cdr3_nt: TGTGCCATCAGTTCAGGGTGGGACCAGTACTTC
d_call: -; j_call: TRBJ2-7; clone_size: -; v_call: TRBV28; cdr3_aa: CASSISSGAYEQYF; cdr3_nt: TGTGCCAGCAGTATCTCGAGCGGAGCCTACGAGCAGTACTTC
d_call: TRBD2; j_call: TRBJ2-1; clone_size: -; v_call: TRBV27; cdr3_aa: CASRTRNGLAGVEQFF; cdr3_nt: TGTGCCAGTCGTACCCGAAACGGGCTAGCGGGAGTTGAGCAGTTCTTC
d_call: TRBD1; j_call: TRBJ2-1; clone_size: -; v_call: TRBV9; cdr3_aa: CASNAGTATYNEQFF; cdr3_nt: TGTGCCAGCAACGCCGGGACAGCCACGTACAATGAGCAGTTCTTC
d_call: -; j_call: TRBJ2-5; clone_size: once; v_call: TRBV11-3; cdr3_aa: CASSSGDRTQYF; cdr3_nt: TGTGCCAGCAGCTCAGGGGATCGGACCCAGTACTTC
d_call: TRBD1; j_call: TRBJ2-3; clone_size: -; v_call: TRBV5-1; cdr3_aa: CASSRQGATDTQYF; cdr3_nt: TGCGCCAGCAGTAGACAGGGGGCGACAGATACGCAGTATTTT
d_call: -; j_call: TRBJ2-2; clone_size: -; v_call: TRBV7-9; cdr3_aa: CASSLALLFTGELFF; cdr3_nt: TGTGCCAGCAGCTTAGCGCTACTATTCACCGGGGAGCTGTTTTTT
d_call: -; j_call: TRBJ1-5; clone_size: -; v_call: TRBV10-2; cdr3_aa: CASSALREGRNQPQHF; cdr3_nt: TGCGCCAGCAGTGCGTTGAGGGAAGGACGCAATCAGCCCCAGCATTTT
d_call: TRBD1; j_call: TRBJ1-1; clone_size: -; v_call: TRBV29-1; cdr3_aa: CSVRTGMNTEAFF; cdr3_nt: TGCAGCGTTAGGACAGGCATGAACACTGAAGCTTTCTTT
d_call: TRBD2; j_call: TRBJ2-5; clone_size: -; v_call: TRBV2; cdr3_aa: CASSEMGTRIRTSGETQYF; cdr3_nt: TGTGCCAGCAGTGAAATGGGGACTAGGATTAGGACTTCGGGAGAGACCCAGTACTTC
d_call: -; j_call: TRBJ1-2; clone_size: -; v_call: TRBV25-1; cdr3_aa: CASSAGGGGYGYTF; cdr3_nt: TGTGCCAGCAGTGCGGGAGGGGGTGGCTATGGCTACACCTTC
d_call: -; j_call: TRBJ1-5; clone_size: -; v_call: TRBV18; cdr3_aa: CASSSGDQPQHF; cdr3_nt: TGTGCCAGCTCATCGGGGGACCAGCCCCAGCATTTT
d_call: TRBD1; j_call: TRBJ1-5; clone_size: -; v_call: TRBV10-2; cdr3_aa: CASSESGQGIVSIQPQHF; cdr3_nt: TGCGCCAGCAGTGAGTCGGGACAGGGGATCGTCTCAATTCAGCCCCAGCATTTT
d_call: TRBD2; j_call: TRBJ2-7; clone_size: -; v_call: TRBV6-5; cdr3_aa: CASRVLAGNEQYF; cdr3_nt: TGTGCCAGCAGGGTGCTAGCGGGCAACGAGCAGTACTTC
d_call: -; j_call: TRBJ1-3; clone_size: -; v_call: TRBV7-2; cdr3_aa: CASSNSLEGNTIYF; cdr3_nt: TGTGCCAGCAGCAATAGCCTAGAGGGAAACACCATATATTTT
d_call: TRBD1; j_call: TRBJ1-2; clone_size: -; v_call: TRBV5-4; cdr3_aa: CASSLQGVDGYTF; cdr3_nt: TGTGCCAGCAGCTTGCAGGGGGTGGATGGCTACACCTTC
d_call: TRBD1; j_call: TRBJ1-2; clone_size: few; v_call: TRBV28; cdr3_aa: CASRKGQVFSLNYGYTF; cdr3_nt: TGTGCCAGCAGGAAGGGACAGGTCTTTTCTCTTAACTATGGCTACACCTTC
d_call: -; j_call: TRBJ1-3; clone_size: -; v_call: TRBV19; cdr3_aa: CASSPRDTQSSGNTIYF; cdr3_nt: TGTGCCAGTAGTCCGAGGGACACTCAGAGCTCTGGAAACACCATATATTTT
d_call: -; j_call: TRBJ1-1; clone_size: -; v_call: TRBV25-1; cdr3_aa: CASSRTVNTEAFF; cdr3_nt: TGTGCCAGCAGTAGGACAGTGAACACTGAAGCTTTCTTT
d_call: -; j_call: TRBJ1-1; clone_size: -; v_call: TRBV5-4; cdr3_aa: CASSMTGNTEAFF; cdr3_nt: TGTGCCAGCAGCATGACAGGTAACACTGAAGCTTTCTTT
d_call: TRBD2; j_call: TRBJ2-3; clone_size: -; v_call: TRBV6-2/TRBV6-3; cdr3_aa: CASSWTSGRRRGTDTQYF; cdr3_nt: TGTGCCAGCAGTTGGACTAGCGGGAGGCGCCGGGGCACAGATACGCAGTATTTT
d_call: -; j_call: TRBJ1-4; clone_size: -; v_call: TRBV5-4; cdr3_aa: CASSLAGWGEKLFF; cdr3_nt: TGTGCCAGCAGCTTGGCAGGGTGGGGTGAAAAACTGTTTTTT
d_call: -; j_call: TRBJ2-3; clone_size: -; v_call: TRBV24-1; cdr3_aa: CASGAATDTQYF; cdr3_nt: TGTGCAAGTGGAGCGGCCACAGATACGCAGTATTTT
d_call: -; j_call: TRBJ1-1; clone_size: -; v_call: TRBV10-3; cdr3_aa: CAISESGMGAFF; cdr3_nt: TGTGCCATCAGTGAGTCCGGGATGGGAGCTTTCTTT
d_call: TRBD2; j_call: TRBJ2-7; clone_size: -; v_call: TRBV10-3; cdr3_aa: CATFGTSVDEQYF; cdr3_nt: TGTGCCACCTTCGGGACTAGCGTCGACGAGCAGTACTTC
d_call: -; j_call: TRBJ1-1; clone_size: -; v_call: TRBV6-5; cdr3_aa: CASSYRGTGSEAFF; cdr3_nt: TGTGCCAGCAGTTACAGGGGAACAGGGTCTGAAGCTTTCTTT
d_call: -; j_call: TRBJ1-3; clone_size: -; v_call: TRBV11-3; cdr3_aa: CASSRGAGAGNTIYF; cdr3_nt: TGTGCCAGCAGCCGGGGGGCAGGGGCTGGAAACACCATATATTTT
d_call: -; j_call: TRBJ1-2; clone_size: -; v_call: TRBV10-3; cdr3_aa: CAISGGSSYGYTF; cdr3_nt: TGTGCCATCAGTGGAGGGAGTTCCTATGGCTACACCTTC
d_call: TRBD2; j_call: TRBJ2-7; clone_size: once; v_call: TRBV9; cdr3_aa: CASSVDLAGYEQYF; cdr3_nt: TGTGCCAGCAGCGTAGACCTAGCGGGTTACGAGCAGTACTTC
d_call: -; j_call: TRBJ2-6; clone_size: -; v_call: TRBV4-3; cdr3_aa: CASSQDLRAGANVLTF; cdr3_nt: TGCGCCAGCAGCCAAGATCTCAGGGCTGGGGCCAACGTCCTGACTTTC
d_call: -; j_call: TRBJ1-1; clone_size: -; v_call: TRBV5-1; cdr3_aa: CASSLRTDSNTEAFF; cdr3_nt: TGCGCCAGCAGCCTCCGGACAGATTCTAACACTGAAGCTTTCTTT
d_call: -; j_call: TRBJ1-1; clone_size: -; v_call: TRBV5-6; cdr3_aa: CASSLREMDTEAFF; cdr3_nt: TGTGCCAGCAGCTTGAGGGAGATGGACACTGAAGCTTTCTTT
d_call: -; j_call: TRBJ1-1; clone_size: -; v_call: TRBV5-1; cdr3_aa: CASSLEEGNTEAFF; cdr3_nt: TGCGCCAGCAGCTTGGAGGAGGGGAACACTGAAGCTTTCTTT
d_call: TRBD1; j_call: TRBJ1-5; clone_size: -; v_call: TRBV19; cdr3_aa: CASSRGTGTYQPQHF; cdr3_nt: TGTGCCAGTAGTAGGGGGACAGGGACCTATCAGCCCCAGCATTTT
d_call: -; j_call: TRBJ1-3; clone_size: -; v_call: TRBV3-1/TRBV3-2; cdr3_aa: CASSQGLGAPGNTIYF; cdr3_nt: TGTGCCAGCAGCCAAGGGCTGGGGGCTCCCGGAAACACCATATATTTT
d_call: TRBD2; j_call: TRBJ2-7; clone_size: -; v_call: TRBV28; cdr3_aa: CASSYVLVSGSSYEQYF; cdr3_nt: TGTGCCAGCAGTTATGTATTGGTTAGCGGGAGTTCCTACGAGCAGTACTTC
d_call: TRBD2; j_call: TRBJ2-1; clone_size: once; v_call: TRBV7-3; cdr3_aa: CASSLGLASNEQFF; cdr3_nt: TGTGCCAGCAGCTTGGGACTAGCGTCCAATGAGCAGTTCTTC
d_call: TRBD2; j_call: TRBJ2-4; clone_size: once; v_call: TRBV6-1; cdr3_aa: CASSERLAGGENIQYF; cdr3_nt: TGTGCCAGCAGTGAAAGACTAGCGGGGGGGGAAAACATTCAGTACTTC